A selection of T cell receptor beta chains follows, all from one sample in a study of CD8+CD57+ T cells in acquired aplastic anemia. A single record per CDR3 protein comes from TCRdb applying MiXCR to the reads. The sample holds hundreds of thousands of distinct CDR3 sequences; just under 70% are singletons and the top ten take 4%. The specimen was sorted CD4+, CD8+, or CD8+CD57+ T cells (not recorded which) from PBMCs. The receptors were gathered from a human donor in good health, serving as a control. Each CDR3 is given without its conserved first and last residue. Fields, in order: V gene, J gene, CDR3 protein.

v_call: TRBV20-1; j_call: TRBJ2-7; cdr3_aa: SASGSRAYEQY
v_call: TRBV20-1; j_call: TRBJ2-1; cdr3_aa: SAPGVSFPLNERF
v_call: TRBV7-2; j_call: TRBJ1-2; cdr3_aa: ASSLAPGRETQ
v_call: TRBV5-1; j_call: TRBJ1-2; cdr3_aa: ASSLEAGAFGYT
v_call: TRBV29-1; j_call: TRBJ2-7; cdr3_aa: SATKAGTSPYEQY
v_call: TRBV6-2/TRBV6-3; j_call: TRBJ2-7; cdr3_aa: ARSRGAGVSYEQY
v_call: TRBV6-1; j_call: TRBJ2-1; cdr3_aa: ASSGSGGASGEQF
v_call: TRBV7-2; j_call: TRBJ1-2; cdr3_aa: ASSQGGRRYGDT
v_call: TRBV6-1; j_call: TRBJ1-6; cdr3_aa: ASSETSRNSPLH
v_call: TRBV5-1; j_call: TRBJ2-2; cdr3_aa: ASSLVGQGTF
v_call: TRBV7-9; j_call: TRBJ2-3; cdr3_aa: ASSLRASGGARDTQY
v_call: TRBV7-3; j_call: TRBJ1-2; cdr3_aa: ASSLGGDNSGYF
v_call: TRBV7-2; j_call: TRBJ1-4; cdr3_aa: ASSPSLATNEKLF
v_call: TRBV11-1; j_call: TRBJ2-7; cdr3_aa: ARIRDREPYEQY
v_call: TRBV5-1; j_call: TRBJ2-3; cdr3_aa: ASSPRGSTTTQY
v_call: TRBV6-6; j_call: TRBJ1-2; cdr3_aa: ASRELRGYGYT
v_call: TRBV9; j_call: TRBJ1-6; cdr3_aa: ASSVSGAQNSPLH
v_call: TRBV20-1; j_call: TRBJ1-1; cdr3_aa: STHGQGRREAF
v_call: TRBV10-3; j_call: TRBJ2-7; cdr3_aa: ATGTGRRVDQY
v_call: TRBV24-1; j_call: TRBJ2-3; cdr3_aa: ATSTRLAGGTDTQY
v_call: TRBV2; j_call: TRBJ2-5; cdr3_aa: ASSRDREENQP
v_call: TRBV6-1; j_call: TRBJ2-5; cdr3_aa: ASSTAGGHVTQETQY
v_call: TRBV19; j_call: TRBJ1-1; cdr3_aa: ASSLDRVGTEAF
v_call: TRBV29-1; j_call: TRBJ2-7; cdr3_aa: SATPASGSSYEQY
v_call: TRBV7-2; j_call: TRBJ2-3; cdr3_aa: ASSLKAGHTDTQY
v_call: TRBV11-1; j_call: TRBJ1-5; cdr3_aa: ASSPLRDRGTQPQH
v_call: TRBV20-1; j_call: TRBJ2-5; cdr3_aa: SARVGGETQY
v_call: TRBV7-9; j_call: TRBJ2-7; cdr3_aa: ASSLESGQY
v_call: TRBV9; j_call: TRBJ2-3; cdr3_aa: ASSVGAGWADTQY
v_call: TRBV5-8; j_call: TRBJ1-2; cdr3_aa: ASSFRQGYGYT
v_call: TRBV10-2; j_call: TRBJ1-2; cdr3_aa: ASSEVGLYGHT
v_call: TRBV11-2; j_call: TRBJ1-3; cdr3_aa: ASSLGSGAGNTIY
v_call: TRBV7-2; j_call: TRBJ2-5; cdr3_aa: ASSTGGETQYERY
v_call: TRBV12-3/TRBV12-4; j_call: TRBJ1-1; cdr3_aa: ASGTTKAVTPDGSFSTEAF
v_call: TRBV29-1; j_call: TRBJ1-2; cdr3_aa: SVAGFNYGYT
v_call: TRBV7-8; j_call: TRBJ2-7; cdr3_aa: ASSRESYEQY
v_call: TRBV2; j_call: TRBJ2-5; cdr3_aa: ASSTTDYQETQY
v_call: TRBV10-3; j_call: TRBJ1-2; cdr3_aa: AISESRDGYT
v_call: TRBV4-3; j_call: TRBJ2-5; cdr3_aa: ASSQGSGLQETQY
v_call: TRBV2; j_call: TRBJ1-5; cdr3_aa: ASGEAYGQPQH
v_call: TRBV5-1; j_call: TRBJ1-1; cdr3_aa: ASSFRGESKAF
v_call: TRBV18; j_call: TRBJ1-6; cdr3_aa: ASSTGTGRIGALH
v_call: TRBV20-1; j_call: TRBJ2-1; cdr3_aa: SARGGTSGGAPANEQF
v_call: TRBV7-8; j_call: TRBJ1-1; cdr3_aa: ASSSLGGTEAF
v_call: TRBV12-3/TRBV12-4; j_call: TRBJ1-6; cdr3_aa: ASRRPGSPLH
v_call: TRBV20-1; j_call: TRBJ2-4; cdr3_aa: SASARENIQY
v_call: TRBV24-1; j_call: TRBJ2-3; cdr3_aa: ASSLQRSYDQQY
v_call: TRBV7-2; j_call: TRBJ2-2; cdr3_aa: ASSLVPNAGELF
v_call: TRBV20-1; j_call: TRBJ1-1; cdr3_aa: SADKGRVSKAF
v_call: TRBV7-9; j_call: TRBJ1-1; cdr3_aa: ASSLRRESGYTF
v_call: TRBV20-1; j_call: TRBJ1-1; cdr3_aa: SARTGRGEAF
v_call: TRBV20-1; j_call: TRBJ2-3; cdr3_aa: SARDWATGHTDTQY
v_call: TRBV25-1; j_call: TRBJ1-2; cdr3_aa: ASSDEVGASVLGYT
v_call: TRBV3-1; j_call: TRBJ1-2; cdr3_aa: ASSQEAFYGYT
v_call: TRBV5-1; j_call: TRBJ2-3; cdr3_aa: ASSLGVRDEDTQY